This TCR beta chain was retrieved from a study of cytomegalovirus exposure and HLA in healthy donors. Overall study findings and caveats: Association of some 18,000 TCR beta sequences with HLA alleles was found at 0.05 false discovery rate in a later analysis. Later analysis placed DRB1 highest and HLA-C lowest in TCR association rates, which differed by HLA locus. In a later analysis, V- and J-gene trimming of beta chains associated with a DCLRE1C missense variant, replicated independently.

Among the donors, all were healthy bone marrow donors. It was with 60 Vbeta and 13 Jbeta primers that the PCR ran. This table comes from immunoSEQ multiplex PCR, and its TCRdb copy is limited to in-frame clones, with some not included. Found here are 180,000 or so clones, approximately 73% of them singletons; the top ten hold 2% to 2.5%. Remarks on this clone: What it binds is unknown.

V gave up 0 bases and J gave up 6 bases, with 12 bases separating them. The CDR3 has 14 amino acids. In germline, CDR1 is LGHNA, CDR2 YSLEER. This TCR was sampled from a woman in her twenties or thirties in good health and CMV-seropositive. This chain uses TRBV4-3 with TRBJ2-7; a possible D gene is TRBD2 (6 bases). Input material: PBMCs. CDR3 DNA: TGCGCCAGCAGCCAAGATCGGGCGGGACTCGAGCAGTACTTC. Translated, it gives CASSQDRAGLEQYF.